The 27 T cell receptor beta chains listed next were all sequenced from one sample in a study of patients and donors after allogeneic stem cell transplantation. From the RT-PCR reads, TCRdb called clonotypes with MiXCR, one entry per CDR3 protein. The sample records 400,000 to 500,000 distinct CDR3 sequences, roughly 17% being singletons. The sample comprised blood, either unsorted or a sorted T cell fraction (not recorded which). These receptor sequences come from a human donor who was either an allogeneic HSCT recipient or a stem cell or donor lymphocyte infusion donor (not recorded which). It is not recorded whose cells these are; they may come from a transplant donor.

The chain recombines TRBV7-6 with TRBJ2-7; D might be TRBD1 (6 bases). CDR3 length equals 15 residues. Trimming removed 5 bases from V and 0 bases from J, with 14 bases in between. The germline gives CDR1 SGHVS, CDR2 FNYEAQ. CDR3 in DNA: TGTGCCAGCAGCCCATTGACAGGATTCTCCTACGAGCAGTACTTC. This gives the protein CASSPLTGFSYEQYF. Full variable domain (missing parts from reference TRBV7-6 and TRBJ2-7): GAGVSQSPRYKVTKRGQDVALRCDPISGHVSLYWYRQALGQGPEFLTYFNYEAQQDKSGLPNDRFSAERPEGSISTLTIQRTEQRDSAMYRCASSPLTGFSYEQYFGPGTRLTVT.

V and J are TRBV29-1 and TRBJ2-3; 9 bases agree with TRBD1. The V and J ends lost 2 bases and 2 bases, in that order; junction bases with no gene match: 11. In germline, CDR1 is SQVTM, CDR2 ANQGSEA. There are 17 residues in the CDR3. CDR3 protein: CSVEFGDGTGPTDTQYF. The CDR3 DNA reads TGCAGCGTTGAATTCGGAGACGGGACAGGGCCCACAGATACGCAGTATTTT.

V gene TRBV28 combines with J gene TRBJ2-7, with 8 bases aligning to TRBD1. The CDR3 covers 14 residues. Germline trimming cut 5 bases from V and 2 bases from J; bases unmatched to any gene: 5. Per germline, CDR1 MDHEN and CDR2 SYDVKM. The CDR3: CASSAQGVPYEQYF. The CDR3 DNA follows: TGTGCCAGCAGTGCACAGGGGGTTCCCTACGAGCAGTACTTC. The entire variable domain, with the rest obtained from reference TRBV28 and TRBJ2-7, is as follows: DVKVTQSSRYLVKRTGEKVFLECVQDMDHENMFWYRQDPGLGLRLIYFSYDVKMKEKGDIPEGYSVSREKKERFSLILESASTNQTSMYLCASSAQGVPYEQYFGPGTRLTVT.

In its sample, this clonotype was seen a few times. The rearrangement links TRBV18 to TRBJ1-5; TRBD1 matches 9 bases. Germline V CDR1 and CDR2: KGHSH, LQKENI. The V gene end was trimmed by 3 bases and the J gene end by 5 bases; junction bases not matched to a gene: 5. The CDR3 length is 15 residues. CDR3 protein: CASSPTGGRDQPQHF. CDR3 DNA sequence: TGTGCCAGCTCACCCACAGGGGGCCGGGATCAGCCCCAGCATTTT.

The chain combines TRBV5-6 with TRBJ2-5, with a tentative D call TRBD2 (6 bases). This CDR3 contains 14 residues. From germline, CDR1 is SGHDT and CDR2 YYEEEE. With 4 bases removed from V and 1 base from J, the gap between germline ends came to 11 bases. This CDR3 reads CASSTWTTQETQYF. The CDR3 DNA is TGTGCCAGCAGCACCTGGACTACCCAAGAGACCCAGTACTTC.

This clonotype was found a few times. V usage is TRBV7-8 and J usage is TRBJ1-1; TRBD1 matches 9 bases. There are 13 residues in the CDR3. Germline V CDR1 and CDR2: SGHVS, FQNEAQ. The junction had 3 bases not matched to a gene; V was cut back by 5 bases and J by 5 bases. As DNA, the CDR3 is TGTGCCAGCAGCAACAGGGGGCGGACTGAAGCTTTCTTT. Its translation: CASSNRGRTEAFF.

The chain has TRBV6-2 or TRBV6-3 and TRBJ2-6; 11 bases match TRBD1. The trim removed 0 bases at V and 1 base at J, leaving 5 bases unmatched. From germline, CDR1 is MNHEY and CDR2 SVGEGT. The CDR3 has 19 residues. CDR3 nucleotides: TGTGCCAGCAGTTACTCCCGGACAGGGGGCGAATCTGGGGCCAACGTCCTGACTTTC. As protein: CASSYSRTGGESGANVLTF.

The V gene is TRBV24-1, the J gene TRBJ2-3, with TRBD1 identical over 7 bases. The J segment lost 5 bases and the V segment lost 3 bases, leaving 7 bases of the junction unmatched. The CDR3 is 15 residues long. The germline CDR1 and CDR2 sequences are KGHDR and SFDVKD. For the CDR3, the DNA is TGTGCCACCAGTGATCGGGACAGATCCATAGATACGCAGTATTTT. Residues: CATSDRDRSIDTQYF.

The chain carries TRBV29-1 and TRBJ2-7; D possibly corresponds to TRBD1 (6 bases). There are 14 residues in the CDR3. In germline, CDR1 is SQVTM, CDR2 ANQGSEA. Trimming cost V 6 bases and J 0 bases, with 15 bases left between them. The CDR3 sequence is CSVRADRSSYEQYF. The CDR3 DNA is TGCAGCGTCCGTGCCGACAGGAGCTCCTACGAGCAGTACTTC.

This chain connects TRBV20-1 to TRBJ2-7; D is ambiguous. CDR1 DFQATT and CDR2 SNEGSKA come from the germline V gene (reference sequence). V was pared by 3 bases and J by 6 bases, with 12 bases between. CDR3 length: 12 amino acids. CDR3 region: CSASLPGGEQYF. CDR3 bases: TGCAGTGCTAGCTTGCCAGGCGGCGAGCAGTACTTC.

The chain employs TRBV7-6 and TRBJ2-1; D is unresolved. The ends were cut back, 6 bases at V and 7 bases at J, with 10 bases in the middle. Germline V gene sequence: CDR1 SGHVS, CDR2 FNYEAQ. This CDR3 has 12 residues. The CDR3 DNA reads as TGTGCCAGCAGTCAAGCGAGGAATGAGCAGTTCTTC. This encodes CASSQARNEQFF.

This clonotype was seen once. V usage is TRBV29-1 and J usage is TRBJ2-4; no firm D call. V lost 8 bases, J lost 4 bases, and 12 bases lay in between. Germline CDR1 reads SQVTM; CDR2 reads ANQGSEA. CDR3 length equals 12 residues. The CDR3 is CSTSSGKNIQYF. The CDR3, as DNA: TGCAGCACCTCCTCCGGGAAAAACATTCAGTACTTC. The full variable domain, completed using reference TRBV29-1 and TRBJ2-4, is SAVISQKPSRDICQRGTSLTIQCQVDSQVTMMFWYRQQPGQSLTLIATANQGSEATYESGFVIDKFPISRPNLTFSTLTVSNMSPEDSSIYLCSTSSGKNIQYFGAGTRLSVL.

The V gene is TRBV5-1, the J gene TRBJ1-5; D ambiguous. V lost 2 bases to trimming and J lost 4 bases, with 10 bases between them. CDR1 is SGHRS, CDR2 YFSETQ, per germline. The CDR3 is made up of 14 amino acids. The CDR3: CASSLVSENQPQHF. CDR3 nucleotides: TGCGCCAGCAGCTTAGTGTCGGAAAATCAGCCCCAGCATTTT.

The chain has TRBV27 and TRBJ2-7; weak D call: TRBD2 (6 bases). V was shortened by 7 bases and J by 6 bases, with 22 bases between the two germline ends. The CDR3 length is 15 residues. The germline CDR1 and CDR2 sequences are MNHEY and SMNVEV (reference sequence). CDR3 DNA: TGTGCCAGCAAGATAGGTGGAGGGCCGCAGGGCGAGCAGTACTTC. Protein sequence: CASKIGGGPQGEQYF.

The chain employs TRBV23-1 and TRBJ2-2; D is undetermined. TRBV23-1 is treated as an ORF (open reading frame) with a function not yet certain. The CDR3 runs to 12 residues. DNA for the CDR3: TGCGCAGGAGACCTTAAAACCGGGGAGCTGTTTTTT. Amino acid sequence: CAGDLKTGELFF.

V and J are TRBV20-1 and TRBJ2-2; tentative D call: TRBD2 (7 bases). The CDR3 runs 15 residues. V was cut by 2 bases and J by 4 bases, with 14 bases left in between. Per germline, CDR1 DFQATT and CDR2 SNEGSKA (reference sequence). The CDR3 loop is CSARSGGAGTGELFF. The DNA of the CDR3 is TGCAGTGCTAGAAGTGGGGGGGCTGGCACCGGGGAGCTGTTTTTT.

The sample holds a few counts of this clonotype. The chain links TRBV6-1 to TRBJ1-4, with D possibly TRBD1 on 5 matching bases. The CDR3 has 12 amino acids. From germline, CDR1 is MNHNS and CDR2 SASEGT. The V and J ends lost 6 bases and 8 bases respectively, with 10 bases between them. As DNA, the CDR3 is TGTGCCAGCAGGGGGCCTGAAGAAAAACTGTTTTTT. This encodes CASRGPEEKLFF.

This clonotype was picked up a small number of times. V is TRBV4-3 and J is TRBJ2-3; 7 bases are a match to TRBD2. CDR1 is LGHNA and CDR2 is YSLEER in the germline V gene. Losses at the gene ends were 4 bases for V and 1 base for J; bases not matched to a gene: 8. CDR3 length: 16 amino acids. The DNA for the CDR3 is TGCGCCAGCAGCCGCCTCGGGGGAGGGGGCACAGATACGCAGTATTTT. It specifies CASSRLGGGGTDTQYF.

The rearrangement uses TRBV30 and TRBJ1-5; D not resolved. CDR3 length: 14 residues. Germline V gene lookup returns CDR1 GTSNPN and CDR2 SVGIG (reference sequence). V was pared by 0 bases and J by 2 bases, with 8 bases between. CDR3 DNA: TGTGCCTGGAGTGTACAGATTGGCAATCAGCCCCAGCATTTT. Encoded protein: CAWSVQIGNQPQHF.

This chain uses TRBV7-2 with TRBJ1-6; D is unclear. The ends were cut back, 6 bases at V and 7 bases at J, with 10 bases in the middle. Germline lookup yields CDR1 SGHTA and CDR2 FQGNSA. This CDR3 comprises 13 residues. The CDR3 DNA reads as TGTGCCAGCAGGGACCTGGGGAATTCACCCCTCCACTTT. It specifies CASRDLGNSPLHF.

This chain connects TRBV5-4 to TRBJ2-5; D unclear. CDR1 and CDR2 from the germline V gene are SGHNT and YYREEE (reference sequence). Trimming stripped 3 bases from V and 6 bases from J, with 9 bases between. The CDR3 extends over 12 amino acids. In DNA, the CDR3 is TGTGCCAGCAGCTACTTGCGGCAGACCCAGTACTTC. Translation gives CASSYLRQTQYF.

This clonotype was counted between two and nine times. The genes are TRBV20-1 and TRBJ2-7; 7 bases match TRBD2. The CDR3 extends over 15 amino acids. Trimming cost V 6 bases and J 2 bases; bases outside gene matches: 13. From germline, CDR1 is DFQATT and CDR2 SNEGSKA (reference sequence). The CDR3 DNA follows: TGCAGTGCCGGGTCAACTAGCGCGAGTACCTACGAGCAGTACTTC. This sequence encodes CSAGSTSASTYEQYF.

The J gene is TRBJ2-7, the V gene TRBV12-3 or TRBV12-4; D possibly corresponds to TRBD2 (5 bases). This CDR3 has 14 residues. Trimming shortened V by 6 bases and J by 1 base, and 13 bases separated the two germline ends. The CDR3 protein is CASRYGRGSYEQYF. Here the CDR3 DNA reads TGTGCCAGCAGGTATGGACGGGGTTCCTACGAGCAGTACTTC.

V gene TRBV7-9 combines with J gene TRBJ2-3, with D possibly being TRBD2 (6 bases). The CDR3 length is 15 residues. V was trimmed by 5 bases and J by 3 bases, leaving 15 bases between them. In germline, CDR1 is SEHNR, CDR2 FQNEAQ (reference sequence). The CDR3 spells CASSPVRELTDTQYF. Written as DNA, the CDR3 is TGTGCCAGCAGCCCCGTTCGGGAGTTAACAGATACGCAGTATTTT.

The gene calls are TRBV9 and TRBJ2-7, with D perhaps TRBD1 or TRBD2 (5 bases each). Per germline, CDR1 SGDLS and CDR2 YYNGEE. The CDR3 totals 12 residues. Trimming left V 0 bases short and J 7 bases short, with 8 bases between. In nucleotides, the CDR3 is TGTGCCAGCAGCGTAGGGGGACCAGAGCAGTACTTC. Amino acid sequence: CASSVGGPEQYF.

This clonotype was detected ten times or more. The chain employs TRBV12-3 or TRBV12-4 and TRBJ1-1; 9 nucleotides agree with TRBD1. The J segment lost 4 bases and the V segment lost 1 base, leaving 10 bases of the junction unmatched. The CDR3 is made up of 17 amino acids. DNA for the CDR3: TGTGCCAGCAGTTTAGTTACAGGGGGCGTTTTTAGCACTGAAGCTTTCTTT. Residues: CASSLVTGGVFSTEAFF.

This rearrangement joins TRBV29-1 to TRBJ1-1, with D possibly TRBD1 on 6 matching bases. The CDR3 is 13 residues long. Trimming stripped 6 bases from V and 3 bases from J, with 14 bases between. The germline gives CDR1 SQVTM, CDR2 ANQGSEA. The CDR3 loop is CSVLAGQDTEAFF. DNA for the CDR3: TGCAGCGTCTTGGCGGGACAAGACACTGAAGCTTTCTTT.